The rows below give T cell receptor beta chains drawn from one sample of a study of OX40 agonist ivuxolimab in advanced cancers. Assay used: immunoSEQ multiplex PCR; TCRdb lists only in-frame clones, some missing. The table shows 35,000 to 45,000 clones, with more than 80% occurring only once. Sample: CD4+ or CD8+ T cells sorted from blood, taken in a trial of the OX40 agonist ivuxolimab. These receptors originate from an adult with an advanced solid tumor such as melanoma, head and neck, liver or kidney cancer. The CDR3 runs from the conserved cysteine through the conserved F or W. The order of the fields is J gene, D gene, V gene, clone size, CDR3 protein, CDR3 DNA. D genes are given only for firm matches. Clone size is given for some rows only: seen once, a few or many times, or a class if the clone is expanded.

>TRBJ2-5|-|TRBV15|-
CATSDIGGGIQETQYF
TGTGCCACCAGCGATATCGGGGGTGGAATCCAAGAGACCCAGTACTTC
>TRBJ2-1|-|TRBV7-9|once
CASSLWISHHQFF
TGTGCCAGCAGCTTATGGATCTCACATCATCAATTCTTC
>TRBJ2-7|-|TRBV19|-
CASSTTSGTGTYEQYF
TGTGCCAGTAGTACGACCAGCGGGACAGGAACCTACGAGCAGTACTTC
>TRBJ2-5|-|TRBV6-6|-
CASSPRRGETQYF
TGTGCCAGCAGTCCCCGTCGGGGGGAGACCCAGTACTTC
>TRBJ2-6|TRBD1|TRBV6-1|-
CASSARTGTGASSGANVLTF
TGTGCCAGCAGTGCTCGTACCGGGACAGGGGCAAGCTCTGGGGCCAACGTCCTGACTTTC
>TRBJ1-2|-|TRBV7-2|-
CASSLDGDGVYGYTF
TGTGCCAGCAGCTTAGATGGGGACGGAGTCTATGGCTACACCTTC
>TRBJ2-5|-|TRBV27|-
CASPPVGQGETQYF
TGTGCCAGCCCCCCTGTGGGGCAGGGAGAGACCCAGTACTTC
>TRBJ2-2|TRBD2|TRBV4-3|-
CASSLGLAGGQHTGELFF
TGCGCCAGCAGCCTGGGACTAGCGGGGGGGCAACACACCGGGGAGCTGTTTTTT
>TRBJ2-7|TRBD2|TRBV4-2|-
CASSQDLPSGEYYEQYF
TGTGCCAGCAGCCAAGATTTGCCTAGCGGGGAATACTACGAGCAGTACTTC
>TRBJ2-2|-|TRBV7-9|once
CASSSRLVVTGELFF
TGTGCCAGCAGCTCCCGACTAGTTGTCACCGGGGAGCTGTTTTTT
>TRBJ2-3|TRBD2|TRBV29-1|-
CSALVLAGGFTDTQYF
TGCAGCGCGTTGGTCTTAGCGGGGGGGTTCACAGATACGCAGTATTTT
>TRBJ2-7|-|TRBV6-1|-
CASILGPPTYEQYF
-
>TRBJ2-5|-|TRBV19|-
CASSIGGTAGGQETQYF
TGTGCCAGTAGTATCGGGGGTACCGCCGGTGGGCAAGAGACCCAGTACTTC
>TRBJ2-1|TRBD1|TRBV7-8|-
CASSLTGTVYNEQFF
TGTGCCAGCAGCTTGACGGGGACAGTCTACAATGAGCAGTTCTTC
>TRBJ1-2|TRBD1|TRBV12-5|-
CASGFLGGTGTYGYTF
TGTGCTAGTGGTTTCCTTGGCGGGACAGGGACCTATGGCTACACCTTC
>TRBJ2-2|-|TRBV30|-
CAWNLQRKRELFF
TGTGCCTGGAACCTCCAGCGTAAACGGGAGCTGTTTTTT
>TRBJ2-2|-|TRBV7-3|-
CASSLGGNSGELFF
TGTGCCAGCAGCTTAGGGGGAAACTCCGGGGAGCTGTTTTTT
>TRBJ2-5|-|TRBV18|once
CASSPGQQETQYF
TGTGCCAGCTCACCAGGACAGCAAGAGACCCAGTACTTC
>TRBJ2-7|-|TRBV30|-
CAWTLQGTYEQYF
TGTGCCTGGACCTTACAGGGCACCTACGAGCAGTACTTC
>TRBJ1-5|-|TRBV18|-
CASSPGQANQPQHF
TGTGCCAGCTCACCCGGACAAGCCAATCAGCCCCAGCATTTT
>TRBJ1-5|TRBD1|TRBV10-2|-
CASSGTGGLQPQHF
TGCGCCAGCAGTGGGACAGGGGGCCTTCAGCCCCAGCATTTT
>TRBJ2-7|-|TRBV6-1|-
CASSEVGRGSSYEQYF
TGTGCCAGCAGTGAAGTGGGCAGGGGTTCGAGTTACGAGCAGTACTTC
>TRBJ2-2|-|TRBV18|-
CASSPAGHDTGELFF
TGTGCCAGCTCACCCGCCGGACACGACACCGGGGAGCTGTTTTTT
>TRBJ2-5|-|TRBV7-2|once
CASSLMQTRTQYF
TGTGCCAGCAGCTTAATGCAGACGAGAACCCAGTACTTC
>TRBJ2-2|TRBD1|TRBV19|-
CASSIQGAAGELFF
TGTGCCAGTAGTATACAGGGGGCCGCCGGGGAGCTGTTTTTT
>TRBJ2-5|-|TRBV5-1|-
CASSLGGAQETQYF
TGCGCCAGCAGCTTGGGTGGGGCCCAAGAGACCCAGTACTTC
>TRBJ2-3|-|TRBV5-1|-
CASSLEGLADTQYF
TGCGCCAGCAGCTTGGAGGGCCTCGCAGATACGCAGTATTTT
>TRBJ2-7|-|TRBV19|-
CASSISDSTYEQYF
TGTGCCAGTAGTATCTCGGACAGTACCTACGAGCAGTACTTC
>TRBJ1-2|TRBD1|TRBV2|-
CASSLVIVGQGGYGYTF
TGTGCCAGCAGCCTTGTTATCGTCGGACAGGGCGGCTATGGCTACACCTTC
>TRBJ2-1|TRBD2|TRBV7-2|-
CASRVGLAGGSSYNEQFF
TGTGCCAGCAGGGTCGGACTAGCGGGAGGTAGCTCCTACAATGAGCAGTTCTTC
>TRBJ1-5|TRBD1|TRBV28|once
CASSDLGGAGNQPQHF
TGTGCCAGCAGTGACTTAGGGGGCGCGGGCAATCAGCCCCAGCATTTT
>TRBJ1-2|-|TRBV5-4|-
CASSKTDMNYGYTF
TGTGCCAGCAGCAAAACGGACATGAACTATGGCTACACCTTC
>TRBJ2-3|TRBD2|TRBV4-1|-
CASSQDLGGRATDTQYF
TGCGCCAGCAGCCAAGATTTGGGCGGGAGGGCCACAGATACGCAGTATTTT
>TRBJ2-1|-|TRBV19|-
CASSIQSSYNEQFF
TGTGCCAGTAGTATCCAGAGCTCCTACAATGAGCAGTTCTTC
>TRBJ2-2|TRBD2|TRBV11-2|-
CASSRLLAGGNTGELFF
TGTGCCAGCAGCCGACTCCTAGCGGGAGGGAACACCGGGGAGCTGTTTTTT
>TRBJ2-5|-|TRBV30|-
CAWGKGETQYF
TGTGCCTGGGGGAAGGGGGAGACCCAGTACTTC
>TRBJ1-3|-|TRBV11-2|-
CASSSGVSGNTIYF
TGTGCCAGCAGCTCAGGGGTCTCTGGAAACACCATATATTTT
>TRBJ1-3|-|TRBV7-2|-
CASSDRSSGNTIYF
TGTGCCAGCAGCGACAGGAGCTCTGGAAACACCATATATTTT
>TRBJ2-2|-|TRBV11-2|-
CASSITLGGTGELFF
TGTGCCAGCAGCATTACCCTCGGGGGCACCGGGGAGCTGTTTTTT
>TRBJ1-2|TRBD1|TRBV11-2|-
CASRPPGQAYYGYTF
TGTGCCAGCAGACCCCCTGGACAGGCCTACTATGGCTACACCTTC